Listed below are T cell receptor beta chains from one sample, sequenced in a study of GPR56 and killer-like receptors on CD4 memory cells. With the reads reprocessed, TCRdb shows one record per CDR3 protein and no DNA. The sample data list more than 2,000 distinct CDR3 sequences. The sequencing input was memory CD4+ T cells from blood. The origin of the receptors is a human donor in good health. CDR3s include the opening cysteine and the closing phenylalanine or tryptophan. Fields, in order: clone size, V gene, J gene, CDR3 protein. Size values are once, few and many counts, or a class for expanded clones, and some rows have none.

size: .; V: TRBV20-1; J: TRBJ2-1; CDR3: CSAPFGGALGTNEQFF
size: large; V: TRBV6-5; J: TRBJ1-1; CDR3: CASSYRMGTGGSEAFF
size: .; V: TRBV12-3/TRBV12-4; J: TRBJ1-5; CDR3: CASSLDRGGRYSNQPQHF
size: .; V: TRBV20-1; J: TRBJ2-1; CDR3: CSARARNRDIFYNEQFF
size: medium-sized; V: TRBV5-4; J: TRBJ1-1; CDR3: CASSDGTGSITEAFF
size: .; V: TRBV28; J: TRBJ2-5; CDR3: CASSSRRLAGVETQYF
size: medium-sized; V: TRBV15; J: TRBJ2-1; CDR3: CATSRPQGTRSYNEQFF
size: .; V: TRBV15; J: TRBJ2-3; CDR3: CATSRETDTQYF
size: .; V: TRBV28; J: TRBJ1-4; CDR3: CASSLAGQGEKLFF
size: .; V: TRBV28; J: TRBJ1-6; CDR3: CAIGTNGSPLHF
size: large; V: TRBV6-6; J: TRBJ1-4; CDR3: CASRLESAARRLFF
size: medium-sized; V: TRBV5-6; J: TRBJ2-1; CDR3: CASSQRLAGLRNEQFF
size: medium-sized; V: TRBV19; J: TRBJ2-7; CDR3: CASSRRDEQYF
size: large; V: TRBV6-5; J: TRBJ2-5; CDR3: CASSTRLAGGYETQYF
size: .; V: TRBV7-3; J: TRBJ2-7; CDR3: CASSLGAGKHYEQYF
size: .; V: TRBV20-1; J: TRBJ2-5; CDR3: CSAKTGGGGQETQYF
size: medium-sized; V: TRBV6-2/TRBV6-3; J: TRBJ2-7; CDR3: CASSYSGRGQYF
size: medium-sized; V: TRBV5-6; J: TRBJ1-1; CDR3: CASSLSALLLNTEAFF
size: .; V: TRBV7-9; J: TRBJ2-1; CDR3: CASTLGRDYHNEQFF
size: .; V: TRBV20-1; J: TRBJ2-5; CDR3: CSAGRRGGSRETQYF
size: medium-sized; V: TRBV12-3/TRBV12-4; J: TRBJ2-1; CDR3: CASSLQLAGANEQFF
size: large; V: TRBV6-5; J: TRBJ2-4; CDR3: CASSYEGQGKNIQYF
size: large; V: TRBV6-6; J: TRBJ2-1; CDR3: CASRENNRGLINEQFF
size: .; V: TRBV11-1; J: TRBJ1-5; CDR3: CASLYRDRVNQPQHF
size: medium-sized; V: TRBV12-3/TRBV12-4; J: TRBJ2-1; CDR3: CASSRPGQGINEQFF
size: .; V: TRBV10-1; J: TRBJ1-5; CDR3: CASSESGTGGYSNQPQHF
size: medium-sized; V: TRBV7-9; J: TRBJ2-7; CDR3: CAGGQGGYEQYF
size: large; V: TRBV19; J: TRBJ1-2; CDR3: CASIPTGDAYGYTF
size: medium-sized; V: TRBV6-2/TRBV6-3; J: TRBJ2-7; CDR3: CASSPHVEQYF
size: .; V: TRBV12-3/TRBV12-4; J: TRBJ2-5; CDR3: CATLKRGSGETQYF
size: .; V: TRBV20-1; J: TRBJ1-3; CDR3: CSAREPGTAVLSGNTIYF
size: .; V: TRBV30; J: TRBJ1-1; CDR3: CAWSVHRRFEAFF
size: .; V: TRBV11-2; J: TRBJ2-5; CDR3: CASSQRGLGIQYF
size: medium-sized; V: TRBV19; J: TRBJ2-7; CDR3: CASIGTPSYEQYF
size: medium-sized; V: TRBV6-1; J: TRBJ2-7; CDR3: CASVLAGSYEQYF
size: .; V: TRBV6-2/TRBV6-3; J: TRBJ2-2; CDR3: CASSYLGVGQGVNTGELFF
size: medium-sized; V: TRBV5-4; J: TRBJ1-1; CDR3: CASSQPNDKEAFF
size: .; V: TRBV7-2; J: TRBJ2-3; CDR3: CASSSPGLAGGADTQYF
size: medium-sized; V: TRBV5-4; J: TRBJ2-3; CDR3: CASSLDGGAGTDTQYF
size: .; V: TRBV5-1; J: TRBJ1-1; CDR3: CASSKDGRLNTEAFF
size: large; V: TRBV6-1; J: TRBJ2-3; CDR3: CASRGGNPDTQYF
size: .; V: TRBV20-1; J: TRBJ1-2; CDR3: CSAREAANYGYTF
size: large; V: TRBV6-5; J: TRBJ1-2; CDR3: CASSRQGNYGYTF
size: .; V: TRBV2; J: TRBJ2-1; CDR3: CASSAGTSGYNEQFF
size: .; V: TRBV6-5; J: TRBJ2-7; CDR3: CASSPSPGTGGYEQYF
size: large; V: TRBV19; J: TRBJ1-1; CDR3: CASSTGQVLNTEAFF
size: medium-sized; V: TRBV9; J: TRBJ1-1; CDR3: CASGQGLGVTEAFF
size: medium-sized; V: TRBV10-3; J: TRBJ1-5; CDR3: CAISESFRIHGGNQPQHF
size: medium-sized; V: TRBV28; J: TRBJ2-5; CDR3: CASQGGGQETQYF
size: .; V: TRBV11-1; J: TRBJ2-2; CDR3: CASSLAGLAGVMFF
size: .; V: TRBV20-1; J: TRBJ2-1; CDR3: CSAGGASGLGDEQFF
size: .; V: TRBV20-1; J: TRBJ1-1; CDR3: CSANAPPIAEAFF
size: medium-sized; V: TRBV7-2; J: TRBJ2-7; CDR3: CASSPRLSLYEQYF
size: medium-sized; V: TRBV6-1; J: TRBJ1-1; CDR3: CASSRSQLRRGEATEAFF
size: medium-sized; V: TRBV12-3/TRBV12-4; J: TRBJ1-6; CDR3: CASSQRTQGNSPLHF